The 8 T cell receptor beta chains reported below all come from one sample, sequenced in a study of low-dose radiotherapy and immunotherapy resistance in tumors. Gene-specific TRAV and TRBV primers were used for first-strand cDNA, covering alpha and beta chains. TCRs underwent 20 PCR cycles of amplification with a constant-region primer and V-primer adapter. TCRdb re-called the reads with MiXCR, one entry per CDR3 protein. The sample comprises about 35,000 distinct CDR3 sequences, about 20% of which are singletons, and 8% to 9.5% rests with the top ten. Time point meaning: after trial treatment. Treatment denoted: LDRT plus nivolumab, ipilimumab, low-dose cyclophosphamide and aspirin (RACIN trial). This specimen consisted of PBMCs, obtained after low-dose radiotherapy plus immunotherapy. Source of these receptors: a female donor with ovarian cancer.

This clonotype has a count of ten or more. V and J are TRBV7-3 and TRBJ1-2, with 10 bases that match TRBD1. The V gene's germline CDR1 is SGHTA and CDR2 FQGTGA. J lost 5 bases, V lost 5 bases, and 5 bases had no gene match. The length of the CDR3 is 14 residues. The CDR3 DNA reads as TGTGCCAGCAGCCCGGACAGGGGGGAATATGGCTACACCTTC. Its protein product is CASSPDRGEYGYTF.

Ten or more counts support this clonotype. The chain uses TRBV18 and TRBJ2-1; no clear D gene. The CDR3 has 14 residues. From germline, CDR1 is KGHSH and CDR2 LQKENI. V was pared by 4 bases and J by 9 bases, with 16 bases between. Here the CDR3 DNA reads TGTGCCAGCTCACGGCTGATGGTGGCGTCTGAGCAGTTCTTC. This encodes CASSRLMVASEQFF.

This clonotype has ten or more counts. The chain links TRBV5-1 to TRBJ2-2; 10 bases are a match to TRBD2. The CDR3 sequence is 16 residues long. The V gene's germline CDR1 is SGHRS and CDR2 YFSETQ. Trimming removed 0 bases from V and 4 bases from J; junction bases left unmatched: 3. DNA for the CDR3: TGCGCCAGCAGCTTGGAAGCGGGGGGGACCACCGGGGAGCTGTTTTTT. It translates to CASSLEAGGTTGELFF.

This clonotype has ten or more counts. The chain links TRBV28 to TRBJ2-6; D gene uncertain. The CDR3 totals 16 residues. The V end lost 2 bases, the J end lost 0 bases, and 8 bases lay between the germline ends. CDR1 is MDHEN and CDR2 is SYDVKM in the germline V gene. CDR3 DNA sequence: TGTGCCAGCAGTTTAGACCTAAGCTCTGGGGCCAACGTCCTGACTTTC. The encoded protein is CASSLDLSSGANVLTF. The full variable domain, completed using reference TRBV28 and TRBJ2-6, is DVKVTQSSRYLVKRTGEKVFLECVQDMDHENMFWYRQDPGLGLRLIYFSYDVKMKEKGDIPEGYSVSREKKERFSLILESASTNQTSMYLCASSLDLSSGANVLTFGAGSRLTVL.

This clonotype was recorded at least ten times. V and J are TRBV6-6 and TRBJ2-5; no definite D call. Trimming shortened V by 4 bases and J by 4 bases, and 13 bases separated the two germline ends. CDR3 length: 14 amino acids. Germline assignment: CDR1 MNHNY and CDR2 SVGAGI (reference sequence). CDR3 sequence (DNA): TGTGCCAGCAGTTTTCGCGACACGACAGAGACCCAGTACTTC. Amino acid sequence: CASSFRDTTETQYF.

This clonotype was counted many times. The chain has TRBV20-1 and TRBJ2-3; no clear D. Germline CDR1 and CDR2: DFQATT and SNEGSKA (reference sequence). The CDR3 has 12 amino acids. Deletions cut 6 bases from V and 6 bases from J, with 13 bases between. CDR3 sequence (DNA): TGCAGTGCCCCGGACGCCCCCGATACGCAGTATTTT. Its protein product is CSAPDAPDTQYF.

This clonotype is medium-sized. The CDR3 DNA follows: TGTGCCAGCAGTTCCCCTATGGTTACGCGCACTGAAGCTTTCTTT. Amino acid sequence: CASSSPMVTRTEAFF. J is TRBJ1-1 and V is TRBV28, with D unclear. Germline loops: CDR1 MDHEN, CDR2 SYDVKM. Trimming shortened V by 4 bases and J by 4 bases, and 16 bases separated the two germline ends. The CDR3 runs to 15 residues.

V gene TRBV2 combines with J gene TRBJ2-3; 8 nucleotides match TRBD2. Germline trimming cut 6 bases from V and 6 bases from J; bases unmatched to any gene: 14. The CDR3 is 16 residues long. The V gene's germline CDR1 is SNHLY and CDR2 FYNNEI. The CDR3 coding sequence is TGTGCCAGCAGCCCCCAAAGCGGGAGTCTCTCGGATACGCAGTATTTT. Its protein is CASSPQSGSLSDTQYF. Variable domain in full (rest from reference TRBV2 and TRBJ2-3): EPEVTQTPSHQVTQMGQEVILRCVPISNHLYFYWYRQILGQKVEFLVSFYNNEISEKSEIFDDQFSVERPDGSNFTLKIRSTKLEDSAMYFCASSPQSGSLSDTQYFGPGTRLTVL.